These 17 T cell receptor beta chains were all obtained from the same sample, sequenced in a study of post-analysis software for immune sequencing data (dated by TCRdb to the mid-2010s). What the authors observed across the whole study: Patients showed significantly higher frequencies than controls for five TRBV segments, among them TRBV5-6, TRBV5-1 and TRBV20-1.

Their target antigens are unknown. The library came from PCR. The data were produced on an Illumina HiSeq 2500. To reduce PCR and sequencing biases, unique molecular identifiers were built into the TCR beta cDNA libraries. TCRdb handled the public reads itself, with Q25 trimming in fastp and clone calling in MiXCR, and kept productive beta chains. Every entry covers one CDR3 protein and lists the most common genes and DNA from its rows. Present in this sample are hundreds of thousands of distinct CDR3 sequences, roughly 45% of which were seen just once. 9.5% to 13% of the sample comes from the top ten. Sequences were obtained from blood. The receptors were sampled from a girl aged 5-17 years with multiple sclerosis.

This sequence joins TRBV6-5 and TRBJ2-2; possible D gene TRBD1, 5 bases. Trimming pared 4 bases from V and 5 bases from J, leaving 14 bases between. The CDR3 runs to 15 residues. The germline gives CDR1 MNHEY, CDR2 SVGAGI. In DNA, the CDR3 is TGTGCCAGCAGTTCCTATGATTCAGGGACCGGGGAGCTGTTTTTT. Amino acid sequence: CASSSYDSGTGELFF.

This clonotype has just one count. The rearrangement uses TRBV7-3 and TRBJ2-7, with TRBD1 matching 7 bases. The CDR3 has 15 amino acids. V gave up 0 bases and J gave up 0 bases; unmatched junction bases: 2. Germline V lookup: CDR1 SGHTA, CDR2 FQGTGA. CDR3 amino acids: CASSLTGTDSYEQYF. For the CDR3, the DNA is TGTGCCAGCAGCTTAACCGGGACAGACTCCTACGAGCAGTACTTC.

The V call is TRBV7-9, the J call TRBJ2-1; 8 positions agree with TRBD2. CDR1 and CDR2 (germline): SEHNR, FQNEAQ (reference sequence). J was trimmed by 8 bases and V by 0 bases; bases with no gene match: 9. The CDR3 extends over 16 amino acids. The CDR3 nucleotides are TGTGCCAGCAGCTTAGCGTCGGCGGGAGGCTTCGATGAGCAGTTCTTC. This gives the protein CASSLASAGGFDEQFF.

There are a few counts of this clonotype. This sequence joins TRBV10-3 and TRBJ2-7; 9 bases are a match to TRBD1. Trimming at V came to 6 bases and at J to 1 base, leaving 10 bases not matched to a gene. Germline CDR1 is ENHRY and CDR2 is SYGVKD. The CDR3 length is 16 residues. The CDR3, as DNA: TGTGCCATCAGCTCCAGGGGGACAGGGCCGTCCTACGAGCAGTACTTC. Its translation is CAISSRGTGPSYEQYF.

The CDR3 nucleotides read TGTGCCAGCAGCTTGGTTTCGGGGGCCCACGAGCAGTACTTC. It encodes CASSLVSGAHEQYF. The gene calls are TRBV5-5 and TRBJ2-7; D tentatively reads TRBD1 or TRBD2 (6 bases each). The germline V gene has CDR1 SGHKS and CDR2 YYEKEE (reference sequence). V lost 0 bases and J 5 bases, leaving 12 bases between the germline ends. The CDR3 has 14 amino acids.

The chain joins TRBV7-9 to TRBJ2-7; D not resolved. The CDR3 loop spans 12 amino acids. Trimming removed 4 bases at V and 5 bases at J, with 9 bases between. The germline V gene encodes CDR1 SEHNR and CDR2 FQNEAQ (reference sequence). CDR3 sequence (DNA): TGTGCCAGCAGCTCCGGGCAGGACGAGCAGTACTTC. This codes for CASSSGQDEQYF.

This rearrangement joins TRBV12-3 or TRBV12-4 to TRBJ2-3; 9 nucleotides align to TRBD2. Germline trimming cut 10 bases from V and 1 base from J; bases unmatched to any gene: 3. CDR3 length equals 13 residues. Written as DNA, the CDR3 is TGTGCCACCGTAGCGGGAGGCACAGATACGCAGTATTTT. Protein: CATVAGGTDTQYF.

As regards this clonotype: One end of the junction is discordant with germline, which a read error may explain. This chain links TRBV7-8 with TRBJ2-5; D possibly corresponds to TRBD1 (5 bases). This CDR3 region has 16 residues. CDR1 is SGHVS and CDR2 is FQNEAQ in the germline V gene. CDR3 nucleotides: TGTGCCAGCAGCTTAGGACAGAACCCGCGGCAAGATACCCAGTACTTC. Amino acids: CASSLGQNPRQDTQYF.

J is TRBJ2-7 and V is TRBV5-1; no clear D. V lost 1 base to trimming and J lost 0 bases, with 5 bases between them. Looked up from germline, CDR1 is SGHRS and CDR2 is YFSETQ. CDR3 length: 13 amino acids. CDR3 protein: CASSLTVSYEQYF. The CDR3 DNA sequence: TGCGCCAGCAGCTTGACGGTCTCCTACGAGCAGTACTTC.

The chain combines TRBV7-2 with TRBJ2-7, with 7 bases lining up with TRBD2. With V trimmed by 1 base and J by 1 base, 10 bases remained unmatched. Looked up from germline, CDR1 is SGHTA and CDR2 is FQGNSA. The CDR3 runs 17 residues. The CDR3 sequence: CASSLVAREPRSYEQYF. In nucleotides, the CDR3 is TGTGCCAGCAGCTTAGTTGCGCGGGAGCCCCGTTCCTACGAGCAGTACTTC.

This clonotype showed up just once. The rearrangement links TRBV20-1 to TRBJ2-1, with 13 bases lining up with TRBD2. In germline, CDR1 is DFQATT, CDR2 SNEGSKA (reference sequence). This CDR3 has 14 residues. CDR3 in amino acids: CTRTGTSGNNEQFF. The CDR3 DNA sequence: TGCACCCGCACCGGGACTAGCGGGAATAATGAGCAGTTCTTC.

The chain employs TRBV10-3 and TRBJ2-1; no clear D gene. V was shortened by 2 bases and J by 8 bases, with 7 bases between the two germline ends. The CDR3 totals 12 residues. The germline V gene has CDR1 ENHRY and CDR2 SYGVKD. Here the CDR3 DNA reads TGTGCCATCAGTGAGCAAGGATATGAGCAGTTCTTC. It is translated as CAISEQGYEQFF.

The sample holds a few counts of this clonotype. The chain is built from TRBV4-1 and TRBJ2-7, with TRBD2 as a possible D gene (6 bases). Germline lookup yields CDR1 MGHRA and CDR2 YSYEKL. Trimming removed 1 base at V and 2 bases at J, with 15 bases between. The CDR3 is 16 amino acids. CDR3 protein: CASSQVALAEAYEQYF. CDR3 sequence (DNA): TGCGCCAGCAGCCAAGTAGCACTAGCTGAAGCCTACGAGCAGTACTTC.

The rearrangement uses TRBV20-1 and TRBJ1-2; 11 bases agree with TRBD1. The CDR3 runs 15 residues. Germline V gene data show CDR1 as DFQATT and CDR2 as SNEGSKA (reference sequence). The V gene end was trimmed by 3 bases and the J gene end by 5 bases; junction bases not matched to a gene: 8. CDR3 DNA: TGCAGTGCTAGTTCGGACAGGGGGCGATTTTATGGCTACACCTTC. Protein: CSASSDRGRFYGYTF.

This clonotype was observed a single time. This chain joins TRBV29-1 and TRBJ2-1; D is undetermined. This CDR3 spans 14 amino acids. The V end lost 3 bases, the J end lost 4 bases, and 13 bases lay between the germline ends. CDR1 and CDR2 from the germline V gene are SQVTM and ANQGSEA. CDR3 protein: CSVEKLGDYNEQFF. In nucleotides, the CDR3 is TGCAGCGTTGAGAAACTGGGCGATTACAATGAGCAGTTCTTC.

This chain links TRBV6-6 with TRBJ2-7, with TRBD1 identical over 7 bases. The V and J ends lost 9 bases and 2 bases, in that order; junction bases with no gene match: 7. The CDR3 runs to 13 residues. CDR1 is MNHNY and CDR2 is SVGAGI in the germline V gene (reference sequence). CDR3 amino acids: CASDRGTAYEQYF. CDR3 in DNA: TGTGCCAGTGACCGAGGGACAGCCTACGAGCAGTACTTC.

This clonotype was counted only a few times. V usage is TRBV29-1 and J usage is TRBJ2-5; the match to TRBD2 covers 8 bases. Looked up from germline, CDR1 is SQVTM and CDR2 is ANQGSEA. The V and J ends lost 3 bases and 3 bases, in that order; junction bases with no gene match: 9. The CDR3 has 15 amino acids. CDR3 amino acids: CSVDGLAGFKETQYF. CDR3 DNA sequence: TGCAGCGTTGACGGGCTAGCGGGTTTCAAAGAGACCCAGTACTTC.